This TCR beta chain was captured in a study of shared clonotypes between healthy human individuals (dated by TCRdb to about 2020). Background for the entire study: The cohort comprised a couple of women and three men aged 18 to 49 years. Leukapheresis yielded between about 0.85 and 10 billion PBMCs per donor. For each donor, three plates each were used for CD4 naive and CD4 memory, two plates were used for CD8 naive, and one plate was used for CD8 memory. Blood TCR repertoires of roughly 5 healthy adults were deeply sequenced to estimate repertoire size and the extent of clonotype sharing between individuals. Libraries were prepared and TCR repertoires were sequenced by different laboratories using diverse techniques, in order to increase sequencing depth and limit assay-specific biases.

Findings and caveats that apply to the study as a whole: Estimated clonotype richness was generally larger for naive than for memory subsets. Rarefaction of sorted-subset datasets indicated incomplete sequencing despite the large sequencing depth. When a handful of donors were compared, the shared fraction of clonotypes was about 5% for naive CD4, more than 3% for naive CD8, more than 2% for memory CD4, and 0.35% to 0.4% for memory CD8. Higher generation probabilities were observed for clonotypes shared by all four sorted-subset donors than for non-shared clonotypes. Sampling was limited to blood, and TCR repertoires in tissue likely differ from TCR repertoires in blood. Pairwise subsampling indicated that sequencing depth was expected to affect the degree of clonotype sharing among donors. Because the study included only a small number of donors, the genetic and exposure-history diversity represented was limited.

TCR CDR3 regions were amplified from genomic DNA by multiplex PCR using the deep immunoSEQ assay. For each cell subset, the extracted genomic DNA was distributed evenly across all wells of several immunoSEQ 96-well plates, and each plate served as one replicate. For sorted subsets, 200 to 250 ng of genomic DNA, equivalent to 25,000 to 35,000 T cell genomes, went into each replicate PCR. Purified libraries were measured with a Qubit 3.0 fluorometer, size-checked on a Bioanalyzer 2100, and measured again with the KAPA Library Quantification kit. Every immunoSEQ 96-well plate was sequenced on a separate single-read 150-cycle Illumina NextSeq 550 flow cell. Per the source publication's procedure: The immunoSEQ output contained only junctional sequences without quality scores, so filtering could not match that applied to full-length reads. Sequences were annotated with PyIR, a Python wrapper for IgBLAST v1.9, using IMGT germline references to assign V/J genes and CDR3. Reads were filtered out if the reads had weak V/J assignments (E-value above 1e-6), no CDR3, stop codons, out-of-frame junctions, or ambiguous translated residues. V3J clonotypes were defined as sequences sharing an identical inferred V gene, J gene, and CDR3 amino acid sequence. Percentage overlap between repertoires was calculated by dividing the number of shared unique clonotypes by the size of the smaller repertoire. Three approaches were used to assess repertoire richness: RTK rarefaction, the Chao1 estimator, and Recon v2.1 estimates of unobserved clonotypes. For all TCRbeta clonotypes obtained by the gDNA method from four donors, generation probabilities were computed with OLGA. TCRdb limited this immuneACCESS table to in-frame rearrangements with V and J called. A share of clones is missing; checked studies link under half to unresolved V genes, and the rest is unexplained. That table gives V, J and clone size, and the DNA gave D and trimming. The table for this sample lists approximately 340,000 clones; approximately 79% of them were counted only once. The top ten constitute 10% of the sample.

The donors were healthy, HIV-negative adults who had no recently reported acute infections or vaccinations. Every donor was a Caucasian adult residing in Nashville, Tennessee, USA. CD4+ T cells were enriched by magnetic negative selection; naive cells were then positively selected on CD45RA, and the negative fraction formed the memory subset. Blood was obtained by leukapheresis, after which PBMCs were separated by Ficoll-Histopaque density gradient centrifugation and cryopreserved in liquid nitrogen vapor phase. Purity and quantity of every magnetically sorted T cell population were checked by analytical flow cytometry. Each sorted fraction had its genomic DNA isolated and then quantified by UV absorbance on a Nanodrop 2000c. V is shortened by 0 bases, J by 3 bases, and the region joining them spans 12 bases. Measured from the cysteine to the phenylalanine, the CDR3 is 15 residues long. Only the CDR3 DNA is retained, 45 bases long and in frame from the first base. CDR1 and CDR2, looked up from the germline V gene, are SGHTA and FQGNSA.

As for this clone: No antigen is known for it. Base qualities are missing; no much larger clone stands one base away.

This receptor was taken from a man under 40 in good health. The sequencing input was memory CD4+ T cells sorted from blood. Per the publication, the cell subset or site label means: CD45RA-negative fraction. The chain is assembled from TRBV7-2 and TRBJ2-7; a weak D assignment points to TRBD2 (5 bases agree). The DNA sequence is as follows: TGTGCCAGCAGCTTAGCGGCCGGGAACCTCTACGAGCAGTACTTC. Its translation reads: CASSLAAGNLYEQYF.